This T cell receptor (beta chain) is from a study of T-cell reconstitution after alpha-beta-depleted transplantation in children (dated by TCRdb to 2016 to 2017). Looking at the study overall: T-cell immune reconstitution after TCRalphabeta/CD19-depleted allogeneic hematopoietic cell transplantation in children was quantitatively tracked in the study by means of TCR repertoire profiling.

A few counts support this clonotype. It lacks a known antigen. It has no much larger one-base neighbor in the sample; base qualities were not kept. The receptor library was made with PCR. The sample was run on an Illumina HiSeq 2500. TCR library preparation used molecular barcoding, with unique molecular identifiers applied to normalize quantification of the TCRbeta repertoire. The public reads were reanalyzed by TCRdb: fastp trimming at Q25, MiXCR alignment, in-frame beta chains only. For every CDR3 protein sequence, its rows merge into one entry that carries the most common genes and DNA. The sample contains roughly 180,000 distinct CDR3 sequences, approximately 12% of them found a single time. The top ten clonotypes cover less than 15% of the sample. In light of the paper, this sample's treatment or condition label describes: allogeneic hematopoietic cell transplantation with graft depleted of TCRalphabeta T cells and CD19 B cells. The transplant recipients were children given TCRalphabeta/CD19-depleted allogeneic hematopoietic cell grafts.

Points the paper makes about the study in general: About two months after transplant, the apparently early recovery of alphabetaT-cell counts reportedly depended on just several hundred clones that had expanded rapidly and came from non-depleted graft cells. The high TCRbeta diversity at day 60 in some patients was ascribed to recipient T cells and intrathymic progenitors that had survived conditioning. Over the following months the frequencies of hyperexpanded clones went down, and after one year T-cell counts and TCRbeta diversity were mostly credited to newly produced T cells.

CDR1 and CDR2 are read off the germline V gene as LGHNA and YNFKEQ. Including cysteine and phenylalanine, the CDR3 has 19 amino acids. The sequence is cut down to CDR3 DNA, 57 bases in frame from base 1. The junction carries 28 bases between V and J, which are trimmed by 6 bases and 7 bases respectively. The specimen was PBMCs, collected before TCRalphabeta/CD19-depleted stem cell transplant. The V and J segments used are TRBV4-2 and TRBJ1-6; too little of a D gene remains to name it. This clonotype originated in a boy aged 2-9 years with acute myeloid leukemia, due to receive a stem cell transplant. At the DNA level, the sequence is TGTGCCAGCAGTTCATCTCGGGTGCAGACACGTTTTCTAAATTCACCCCTCCACTTT. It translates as CASSSSRVQTRFLNSPLHF.